This T cell receptor beta chain was recorded in a study of regulatory T cells. Regarding the study as a whole: Patient CD8+ T cells trended nonsignificantly toward lower Shannon entropy than control CD8+ cells. Patient repertoires had restricted TRB V-J pairs and skewed V and J usage, most in Tregs.

The PCR used 52 TRBV and 13 TRBJ primers. The protocol was immunoSEQ multiplex PCR, while the TCRdb copy is restricted to in-frame clones and leaves out a portion. Of over 20,000 clones detected, 93% appear once; the ten largest clones hold around 3.3%. This clone was observed once. Its antigen remains unidentified. Patients, 2 to 39 years old, had expanded memory T-cell proportions. V dropped 9 bases and J dropped 3; count of bases not matched to a gene: 10. Germline V gene data show CDR1 as MDHEN and CDR2 as SYDVKM. The CDR3 covers 15 residues. The TCR was taken from a child younger than 10 with CD3G deficiency. V gene TRBV28 combines with J gene TRBJ2-7; 11 positions match TRBD2. Sequenced material: CD8+ T cells sorted from blood. The CDR3 DNA is TGTGCCAGTGGGGGGCTAGCGGGAGGAAACTACGAGCAGTACTTC. Translated, it gives CASGGLAGGNYEQYF. Combining the CDR3 with reference TRBV28 and TRBJ2-7 gives the whole variable domain DVKVTQSSRYLVKRTGEKVFLECVQDMDHENMFWYRQDPGLGLRLIYFSYDVKMKEKGDIPEGYSVSREKKERFSLILESASTNQTSMYLCASGGLAGGNYEQYFGPGTRLTVT.